This T cell receptor beta chain was sequenced during a study of post-analysis software for immune sequencing data. On the study more broadly: The cohort encompassed relapsing-remitting, secondary progressive and progressive-relapsing multiple sclerosis disease courses. Study-wide points: Roughly five TRBV segments, including TRBV5-6, TRBV5-1 and TRBV20-1, were more frequent in patients than controls.

Of note for this clonotype: Its target is not known.

This CDR3 comprises 16 residues. Trimming removed 3 bases at V and 0 bases at J, with 11 bases between. Germline V gene data show CDR1 as KGHDR and CDR2 as SFDVKD. Carried by the TCR beta cDNA libraries were unique molecular identifiers. One entry per CDR3 protein results from TCRdb running MiXCR on the PCR reads. The sample includes 650,000 to 850,000 distinct CDR3 sequences, roughly 50% of them seen just once. This chain connects TRBV24-1 to TRBJ2-1; D call uncertain. This TCR came from a girl aged 10 to 17 with multiple sclerosis. The specimen was blood. CDR3 region: CATSDEGEASYNEQFF. CDR3 nucleotides: TGTGCCACCAGTGATGAAGGAGAGGCCTCCTACAATGAGCAGTTCTTC.